The 7 T cell receptor beta chains below come from one sample, sequenced in a study of blood T cell repertoires in COVID-19. The method was immunoSEQ multiplex PCR; TCRdb's version includes in-frame clones alone and lacks a portion of them. The sample has hundreds of thousands of clones; roughly 80% are singletons. The sequencing input was PBMCs or T cells enriched from blood (not recorded which). These receptors were obtained from a man aged 40-50 years who had been exposed to COVID-19.

The chain joins TRBV5-1 to TRBJ2-3; D unresolved. With 0 bases removed from V and 3 bases from J, the gap between germline ends came to 8 bases. The CDR3 sequence is 14 residues long. Germline V gene data show CDR1 as SGHRS and CDR2 as YFSETQ. CDR3 in DNA: TGCGCCAGCAGCTTGGTCCCCGTTACAGATACGCAGTATTTT. Translation gives CASSLVPVTDTQYF. Variable domain in full (rest from reference TRBV5-1 and TRBJ2-3): KAGVTQTPRYLIKTRGQQVTLSCSPISGHRSVSWYQQTPGQGLQFLFEYFSETQRNKGNFPGRFSGRQFSNSRSEMNVSTLELGDSALYLCASSLVPVTDTQYFGPGTRLTVL.

The genes are TRBV6-1 and TRBJ2-1, with 11 bases aligning to TRBD2. The V gene's germline CDR1 is MNHNS and CDR2 SASEGT. The CDR3 extends over 16 amino acids. Germline trimming cut 0 bases from V and 8 bases from J; bases unmatched to any gene: 6. CDR3 sequence (DNA): TGTGCCAGCAGTGAAGCCCTAGCGGGAGGACTTGATGAGCAGTTCTTC. This codes for CASSEALAGGLDEQFF.

The CDR3, as DNA: TGTGCCAGCAGCTTAGGAGTAGGGGTTACTGTGAACACTGAAGCTTTCTTT. This translates into CASSLGVGVTVNTEAFF. The V gene is TRBV7-9, the J gene TRBJ1-1; the D gene is possibly TRBD1 (5 bases). This CDR3 is 17 amino acids long. V lost 1 base to trimming and J lost 0 bases, with 15 bases between them. The V gene's germline CDR1 is SEHNR and CDR2 FQNEAQ (reference sequence). The variable domain in full, with the rest retrieved from reference TRBV7-9 and TRBJ1-1, is DTGVSQNPRHKITKRGQNVTFRCDPISEHNRLYWYRQTLGQGPEFLTYFQNEAQLEKSRLLSDRFSAERPKGSFSTLEIQRTEQGDSAMYLCASSLGVGVTVNTEAFFGQGTRLTVV.

The table lists this clone with a few counts. The chain combines TRBV6-5 with TRBJ1-2; possible D gene TRBD1, 6 bases. Germline values: CDR1 MNHEY, CDR2 SVGAGI. V was trimmed by 7 bases and J by 3 bases, leaving 18 bases between them. This CDR3 spans 15 amino acids. The CDR3 reads CASTLKRDTYYGYTF. CDR3 sequence (DNA): TGTGCCAGCACTCTAAAGCGGGACACTTACTATGGCTACACCTTC.

This clone has only a few counts. This chain links TRBV10-1 with TRBJ2-2, with 8 bases lining up with TRBD2. The CDR3 spans 17 residues. J lost 0 bases, V lost 4 bases, and 7 bases had no gene match. The germline V gene has CDR1 WNHNN and CDR2 SYGVQD (reference sequence). CDR3 bases: TGCGCCAGCAGTGCTAACTTAGCGGGAACGAACACCGGGGAGCTGTTTTTT. It is translated as CASSANLAGTNTGELFF.

The rearrangement joins TRBV3-1 (or the pseudogene TRBV3-2) to TRBJ1-1, with unresolved D. Trimming removed 4 bases from V and 0 bases from J, with 9 bases in between. The V gene's germline CDR1 is LGHDT and CDR2 YNNKEL (reference sequence). This CDR3 spans 14 amino acids. The CDR3 here is CASSPSGLNTEAFF. Written as DNA, the CDR3 is TGTGCCAGCAGCCCCAGCGGCTTGAACACTGAAGCTTTCTTT.

This clone was observed once. The chain has TRBV4-1 and TRBJ2-7, with unresolved D. V lost 6 bases to trimming and J lost 0 bases, with 12 bases between them. CDR1 MGHRA and CDR2 YSYEKL come from the germline V gene. The CDR3 consists of 14 residues. For the CDR3, the DNA is TGCGCCAGCAGTACGGTCACAGCCTCCTACGAGCAGTACTTC. Encoded protein: CASSTVTASYEQYF.